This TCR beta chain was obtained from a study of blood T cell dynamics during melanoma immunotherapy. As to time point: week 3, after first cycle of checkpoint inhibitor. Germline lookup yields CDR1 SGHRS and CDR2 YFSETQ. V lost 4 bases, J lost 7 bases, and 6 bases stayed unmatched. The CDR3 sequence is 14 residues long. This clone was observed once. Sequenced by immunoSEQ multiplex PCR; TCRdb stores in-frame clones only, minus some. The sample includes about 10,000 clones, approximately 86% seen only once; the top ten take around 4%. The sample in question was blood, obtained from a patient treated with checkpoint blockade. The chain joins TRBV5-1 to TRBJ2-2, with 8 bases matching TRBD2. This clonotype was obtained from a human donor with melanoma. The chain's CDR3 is CASSPSGSDGELFF. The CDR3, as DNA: TGCGCCAGCAGCCCCAGCGGGAGTGACGGGGAGCTGTTTTTT. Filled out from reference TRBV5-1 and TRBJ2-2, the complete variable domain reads KAGVTQTPRYLIKTRGQQVTLSCSPISGHRSVSWYQQTPGQGLQFLFEYFSETQRNKGNFPGRFSGRQFSNSRSEMNVSTLELGDSALYLCASSPSGSDGELFFGEGSRLTVL.